This passage covers 16 T cell receptor beta chains from one sample sequenced in a study of blood T cells in healthy people across ages. It was with a sample-barcoded 5' primer and a J-beta primer mix that a second PCR of roughly 7 to 12 cycles was run. In TCRdb, the 5' RACE reads were re-called with MiXCR into one record per CDR3 protein. The table lists roughly 800,000 distinct CDR3 sequences, over 45% of them singletons. The source material was blood. All receptors derive from a man between 25 and 39 years old in good health.

CDR3 bases: TGTGCCAGCAGTGAAGTCGCGGGCCAAAGCACAGATACGCAGTATTTT. It specifies CASSEVAGQSTDTQYF. This chain links TRBV6-1 with TRBJ2-3, with a weak D call TRBD2 (5 bases). Germline assignment: CDR1 MNHNS and CDR2 SASEGT. CDR3 length equals 16 residues. V lost 1 base to trimming and J lost 0 bases, with 11 bases between them.

The chain couples TRBV7-2 to TRBJ2-3; 9 bases are a match to TRBD2. After removal of 8 bases from V and 5 bases from J, the junction contained 14 bases not matched to a gene. This CDR3 is built from 16 residues. Germline loops: CDR1 SGHTA, CDR2 FQGNSA. Written as DNA, the CDR3 is TGTGCCAGCCCCCCAGGCGGGAGGGCATTGGGAGATACGCAGTATTTT. This gives the protein CASPPGGRALGDTQYF.

Worth noting for this clonotype: Its ends do not fully match the called genes, so a read error is possible. The rearrangement uses TRBV7-2 and TRBJ2-7; TRBD2 matches at 7 bases. The CDR3 spans 14 residues. CDR1 is SGHTA and CDR2 is FQGNSA in the germline V gene. In nucleotides, the CDR3 is TGTGCCAGCAGTTTAGGCGGGAGTGACTACGAGCAGTACTTT. Translated: CASSLGGSDYEQYF.

This rearrangement joins TRBV29-1 to TRBJ2-1; D call uncertain. The J call is in doubt because the DNA end fits TRBJ2-7 better. Looked up from germline, CDR1 is SQVTM and CDR2 is ANQGSEA. CDR3 size: 12 residues. This CDR3 is CSVTVSYNEQYF. The CDR3, as DNA: TGCAGCGTTACGGTCTCCTACAATGAGCAGTACTTC.

A few counts support this clonotype. The chain is built from TRBV7-9 and TRBJ2-7; 9 bases map to TRBD1. This CDR3 has 14 amino acids. Germline V gene sequence: CDR1 SEHNR, CDR2 FQNEAQ (reference sequence). Trimming at V came to 5 bases and at J to 5 bases, leaving 7 bases not matched to a gene. The CDR3 is CASSLPRTGDEQYF. The DNA of the CDR3 is TGTGCCAGCAGCCTACCGAGGACAGGGGACGAGCAGTACTTC.

In this sample, this clonotype turned up a few times. This sequence joins TRBV5-4 and TRBJ2-7; D is uncertain. The germline V and J ends were trimmed by 0 bases and 6 bases, with 7 bases remaining between them. The CDR3 contains 12 residues. CDR1 SGHNT and CDR2 YYREEE come from the germline V gene (reference sequence). The CDR3 region has the DNA TGTGCCAGCAGCTTGGGGAACGCCGAGCAGTACTTC. Translated: CASSLGNAEQYF.

This clonotype was observed once. This rearrangement joins TRBV19 to TRBJ2-5, with no clear D. The CDR3 totals 13 residues. CDR1 is LNHDA, CDR2 SQIVND, per germline (reference sequence). Trimming shortened V by 11 bases and J by 5 bases, and 18 bases separated the two germline ends. The CDR3 spells CAAGPGGRETQYF. CDR3 coding DNA: TGTGCCGCTGGCCCGGGTGGCCGGGAGACCCAGTACTTC.

The gene calls are TRBV20-1 and TRBJ2-6; D not resolved. This CDR3 spans 17 amino acids. V was clipped by 3 bases and J by 4 bases, with 19 bases between them. The germline gives CDR1 DFQATT, CDR2 SNEGSKA (reference sequence). Here the CDR3 DNA reads TGCAGTGCTAGTACTCTCCGCCGCTCGTGGGGGGCCAACGTCCTGACTTTC. Encoded protein: CSASTLRRSWGANVLTF.

The chain carries TRBV20-1 and TRBJ2-3; TRBD1 or TRBD2 may be the D gene (5 bases each). The CDR3 totals 14 residues. Trimming shortened V by 5 bases and J by 4 bases, and 16 bases separated the two germline ends. The V gene's germline CDR1 is DFQATT and CDR2 SNEGSKA (reference sequence). The CDR3 bases are TGCAGTGCTCGGGACGTACAGCCAGCAGATACGCAGTATTTT. As protein: CSARDVQPADTQYF.

This rearrangement joins TRBV6-2 or TRBV6-3 to TRBJ2-1, with TRBD2 identical over 8 bases. Germline CDR1 reads MNHEY; CDR2 reads SVGEGT. This CDR3 comprises 12 residues. V gave up 10 bases and J gave up 7 bases; unmatched junction bases: 6. CDR3 sequence: CATLAGWNEQFF. The DNA for the CDR3 is TGTGCCACGTTAGCGGGATGGAATGAGCAGTTCTTC.

V usage is TRBV13 and J usage is TRBJ2-7; 10 nucleotides match TRBD1. V was clipped by 5 bases and J by 6 bases; unmatched bases: 13. Per germline, CDR1 PRHDT and CDR2 FYEKMQ (reference sequence). The CDR3 sequence is 16 residues long. As DNA, the CDR3 is TGTGCCAGCAGCGCACGAGACAGGGGGCTCCTCTCCGAGCAGTACTTC. Its protein product is CASSARDRGLLSEQYF.

V usage is TRBV12-3 or TRBV12-4 and J usage is TRBJ2-4; 9 positions match TRBD1. The DNA matches TRBJ2-7 better at its end, which makes the J call doubtful. CDR3 length: 15 amino acids. DNA for the CDR3: TGTGCCAGCAGTGTACAGGGGGCAAATCGGTACGAGCAGTACTTC. Its protein is CASSVQGANRYEQYF.

In this sample, this clonotype turned up a few times. This chain links TRBV6-1 with TRBJ1-2, with TRBD1 matching 8 bases. The trim removed 5 bases at V and 0 bases at J, leaving 14 bases unmatched. This CDR3 spans 18 amino acids. Germline lookup yields CDR1 MNHNS and CDR2 SASEGT. The CDR3 bases are TGTGCCAGCAGTCGGACGTCGTACAGGGGGGAGCCTAACTATGGCTACACCTTC. This gives the protein CASSRTSYRGEPNYGYTF.

This chain uses TRBV20-1 with TRBJ1-1, with TRBD1 matching over 7 bases. The J segment lost 5 bases and the V segment lost 0 bases, leaving 3 bases of the junction unmatched. Germline values: CDR1 DFQATT, CDR2 SNEGSKA (reference sequence). The CDR3 spans 13 residues. CDR3 DNA: TGCAGTGCTAGAGAGCACAGGGGAACTGAAGCTTTCTTT. Residues: CSAREHRGTEAFF.

The table lists this clonotype with many counts. V and J are TRBV9 and TRBJ2-7, with 7 nucleotides matching TRBD1. Germline CDR1 is SGDLS and CDR2 is YYNGEE. The CDR3 is made up of 12 amino acids. Trimming at V came to 10 bases and at J to 4 bases, leaving 8 bases not matched to a gene. The CDR3 reads CAEEGAPYEQYF. The CDR3 DNA reads TGTGCCGAAGAGGGGGCACCATACGAGCAGTACTTC.

This clonotype was observed a handful of times. V is TRBV29-1 and J is TRBJ2-5; tentatively, D is TRBD1 (6 bases). The V gene's germline CDR1 is SQVTM and CDR2 ANQGSEA. Trimming removed 5 bases from V and 4 bases from J, with 20 bases in between. CDR3 length equals 15 residues. The CDR3 DNA follows: TGCAGCGTTCTACCCGGGACACCTAGCCCAGAGACCCAGTACTTC. Its translation: CSVLPGTPSPETQYF.